A selection of T cell receptor beta chains follows, all from one sample in a study of CD8+CD57+ T cells in acquired aplastic anemia. MiXCR, run by TCRdb on the reads, gives a single entry per CDR3 protein. The data show about 160,000 distinct CDR3 sequences, 71% seen once. The sequencing input was sorted CD4+, CD8+, or CD8+CD57+ T cells (not recorded which) from PBMCs. The receptors shown here come from a human donor with aplastic anemia. The CDR3 runs from the conserved cysteine through the conserved F or W. The order of the fields is CDR3 length, D gene, J gene, clone size, V gene, CDR3 DNA, CDR3 protein. The D gene is left open where the match is weak. The size entry is marked missing in some rows and otherwise reads once, few, many or a size class.

>14|.|TRBJ2-5|.|TRBV24-1
TGTGCCGGAAAAGTCCCAGGGGTGCTTGAGACCCAGTACTTC
CAGKVPGVLETQYF
>14|.|TRBJ1-6|.|TRBV25-1
TGTGCCAGCACCAACAGGGCTGGCAATTCACCCCTCCACTTT
CASTNRAGNSPLHF
>13|.|TRBJ2-7|.|TRBV14
TGTGCCAGCAGCCAGGACACCGACTACGAGCAGTACTTC
CASSQDTDYEQYF
>15|.|TRBJ2-1|.|TRBV5-5
TGTGCCAGCAGCTATGACAGCTACCGTAACAATGAGCAGTTCTTC
CASSYDSYRNNEQFF
>13|.|TRBJ2-7|.|TRBV20-1
TGCAGTGCTAGTCGCTCCAGGAACTACGAGCAGTACTTC
CSASRSRNYEQYF
>11|.|TRBJ1-1|.|TRBV7-9
TGTGCCAGCAGCTTACGAGGGGAAGCTTTCTTT
CASSLRGEAFF
>20|TRBD2|TRBJ2-2|many|TRBV10-3
TGTGCCATCAGTGACTATCCGGGACTAGCGGGGAGGGTCAACACCGGGGAGCTGTTTTTT
CAISDYPGLAGRVNTGELFF
>15|.|TRBJ2-6|.|TRBV7-6
TGTGCCAGCAGCTTCAGCAACTCTGGGGCCAACGTCCTGACTTTC
CASSFSNSGANVLTF
>15|.|TRBJ1-5|few|TRBV2
TGTGCCAGCAGTGAGTTAGGAGGGGTCAATCAGCCCCAGCATTTT
CASSELGGVNQPQHF
>14|.|TRBJ1-1|few|TRBV3-1
TGTGCCAGCAGCACTAGGACAGCTAACACTGAAGCTTTCTTT
CASSTRTANTEAFF
>14|.|TRBJ2-1|few|TRBV5-8
TGTGCCAGCAGCTTGGGCACGCCTTACAATGAGCAGTTCTTC
CASSLGTPYNEQFF
>15|.|TRBJ2-1|.|TRBV6-4
TGTGCCAGCAGTGTCGTTGGGGCGGGATACAATGAGCAGTTCTTT
CASSVVGAGYNEQFF
>13|.|TRBJ2-5|.|TRBV5-1
TGCGCCAGCAGCACTGGAACCCAAGAGACCCAGTACTTC
CASSTGTQETQYF